This T cell receptor (beta chain) was recorded in a study of Graves' ophthalmopathy and Graves' hyperthyroidism. The authors amplified TCR beta CDR3 regions, and they did so from RNA transcripts for repertoire sequencing. Amplification began with first-round RT-PCR using HTBI primers, then second-round multiplex PCR was performed. TCRdb re-analysed the multiplex PCR reads in MiXCR, keeping a single row per CDR3 protein. The sample has about 210,000 distinct CDR3 sequences; less than 30% are singletons. The sample taken for sequencing was peripheral blood. The TCR originated in a middle-aged man with Graves' ophthalmopathy.

This chain's CDR3 is CASGFYRGSGYTF. DNA for the CDR3: TGTGCCTCGGGCTTTTACCGTGGTTCGGGCTACACCTTC. This chain joins TRBV30 and TRBJ1-2, with D unresolved. Germline V gives CDR1 GTSNPN, CDR2 SVGIG (reference sequence). This CDR3 comprises 13 residues. V lost 7 bases and J lost 8, with 20 bases in between.